Listed below are T cell receptor beta chains from one sample, sequenced in a study of cytomegalovirus exposure and HLA in healthy donors. Sequenced by immunoSEQ multiplex PCR; TCRdb stores in-frame clones only, minus some. The data show 150,000 to 200,000 clones, more than 75% seen once. The material sequenced was PBMCs. These receptors all stem from a man between 35 and 55 years old in good health and CMV-seropositive. CDR3s include the opening cysteine and the closing phenylalanine or tryptophan. A D gene is named only where the DNA matches it firmly. Some rows have no size entry. The others give once, few or many, or a class for an expanded clone.

V	J	size	D	DNA	CDR3
TRBV27	TRBJ1-2	.	TRBD1	TGTGCCAGCAGTACACAGGGGACGCATGGCTACACCTTC	CASSTQGTHGYTF
TRBV15	TRBJ2-2	.	TRBD1	TGTGCCACCAACCTAATGGGACAGGGGGCCACCGGGGAGCTGTTTTTT	CATNLMGQGATGELFF
TRBV18	TRBJ2-7	.	.	TGTGCCAGCTCACCACCGAGGGATCCAGGCCTAGGTCTCGAGCAGTACTTC	CASSPPRDPGLGLEQYF
TRBV7-2	TRBJ2-2	.	.	TGTGCCAGCAGCCGAAGGACAGCCCTCACCGGGGAGCTGTTTTTT	CASSRRTALTGELFF
TRBV4-3	TRBJ2-5	.	.	TGCGCCAGCAGCCCACAACCGGGGGATCTGGAGACCCAGTACTTC	CASSPQPGDLETQYF
TRBV2	TRBJ2-7	.	TRBD1	TGTGCCAGCAGTCTCGGTAGGGGGACAGGGACTACCTACGAGCAGTACTTC	CASSLGRGTGTTYEQYF
TRBV6-1	TRBJ1-2	.	.	TGTGCCAGCAGTGTTAGCGTCACCTATAACTATGGCTACACCTTC	CASSVSVTYNYGYTF
TRBV18	TRBJ2-2	.	.	TGTGCCAGCTCACCCGGACAGCTCGACACCGGGGAGCTGTTTTTT	CASSPGQLDTGELFF
TRBV6-1	TRBJ2-7	.	.	TGTGCCAGCAGAATGACTGGATCCTACGAGCAGTACTTC	CASRMTGSYEQYF
TRBV29-1	TRBJ1-4	.	.	TGCAGCGCTTCGACCCTAAACAGTGAAAAACTGTTTTTT	CSASTLNSEKLFF
TRBV6-1	TRBJ1-2	.	TRBD1	TGTGCCAGCAGTGAGGGGACAGGCGGTAACTATGGCTACACCTTC	CASSEGTGGNYGYTF
TRBV7-3	TRBJ2-7	.	TRBD2	TGTGCCAGCAGCTCCCCAGAGGTGCGGGGGGGATGCGAGCAGTACTTC	CASSSPEVRGGCEQYF
TRBV21-1	TRBJ2-6	.	.	TGTGCCAGCAGCAGACCCGGGACACTGCTGGCTGGGGCCAACGTCCTGACTTTC	CASSRPGTLLAGANVLTF
TRBV28	TRBJ1-4	.	TRBD1	TGTGCCAGCAGTTTTGGGACAGGGGAATATCGGGAAGAAAAACTGTTTTTT	CASSFGTGEYREEKLFF
TRBV5-1	TRBJ2-2	few	TRBD1	TGCGCCAGCAACTTGGGGACAGGGGGTGCCGGGGAGCTGTTTTTT	CASNLGTGGAGELFF
TRBV6-5	TRBJ2-7	.	.	TGTGCCAGCTGCGTAGTAGCGGATGGCGAGCAGTACTTC	CASCVVADGEQYF
TRBV7-2	TRBJ2-5	.	TRBD1	TGTGCCAGCAGCTTATCAGACAGGGGAACCCAGTACTTC	CASSLSDRGTQYF
TRBV7-2	TRBJ2-1	.	TRBD2	TGTGCCAGCAGCTTAGACGGGAGGGCCAATGAGCAGTTCTTC	CASSLDGRANEQFF
TRBV10-3	TRBJ2-1	.	TRBD2	TGTGCCATCACCGGACAGCGGGAGGGCCACCTCAATGAGCAGTTCTTC	CAITGQREGHLNEQFF
TRBV7-9	TRBJ2-6	.	.	TGTGCCAGCAGCCTCAACGGGGGTGGGGCCAACGTCCTGACTTTC	CASSLNGGGANVLTF
TRBV21-1	TRBJ1-1	.	.	TGTGCCAGCAGCAAAGCGCTCGGGGACAGTGAGACCTTGAACACTGAAGCTTTCTTT	CASSKALGDSETLNTEAFF
TRBV29-1	TRBJ2-7	once	TRBD1	TGCAGCGTCCTCAGGAGGGACAGGGGGCACGAGCAGTACTTC	CSVLRRDRGHEQYF
TRBV28	TRBJ2-1	.	TRBD1	TGTGCCAGCAGGCCTCTTGGGACAGGGGCCTACAATGAGCAGTTCTTC	CASRPLGTGAYNEQFF
TRBV19	TRBJ2-5	.	.	TGTGCCAGTAGTTCCGGACAGTCCCAAGAGACCCAGTACTTC	CASSSGQSQETQYF
TRBV5-1	TRBJ2-1	.	.	TGCGCCAGCAGCTTGGAGGGGCCGGGCAATGAGCAGTTCTTC	CASSLEGPGNEQFF
TRBV19	TRBJ1-2	once	.	TGTGCCAGTATGGGAGGCGGTGGCTACACCTTC	CASMGGGGYTF
TRBV5-1	TRBJ2-5	few	.	TGCGCCAGCAGCTTTGGTAGTAGTGGGGGCTTGAAGACCCAGTACTTC	CASSFGSSGGLKTQYF
TRBV10-1	TRBJ2-3	once	.	TGCGCCAGCAGTGAGCCAGGTGCGGATACGCAGTATTTT	CASSEPGADTQYF
TRBV9	TRBJ1-3	.	.	TGTGCCAGCAGCGTAGCTCAGGCCGACTCTGGAAACACCATATATTTT	CASSVAQADSGNTIYF
TRBV7-9	TRBJ2-7	.	.	TGTGCCAGCAGCTTACTCACCCTCTCCTACGAGCAGTACTTC	CASSLLTLSYEQYF
TRBV19	TRBJ2-7	few	TRBD1	TGTGCCAGTAGTTCGGACAGGGCCCCACCCTACGAGCAGTACTTC	CASSSDRAPPYEQYF
TRBV29-1	TRBJ1-5	.	.	TGCAGCGTTCTTGTAGGGGATCAGCCCCAGCATTTT	CSVLVGDQPQHF
TRBV7-9	TRBJ2-5	few	TRBD2	TGTGCCAGCAGCTTGCGGGGGGAGACCCAGTACTTC	CASSLRGETQYF
TRBV5-4	TRBJ2-4	.	.	TGTGCCAGCAGCCTGGGGCAGGGAAAAAACATTCAGTACTTC	CASSLGQGKNIQYF
TRBV21-1	TRBJ2-1	once	.	TGTGCCAGCAGCAAAGTTGGGCTAGCGGGACTGTACAATGAGCAGTTCTTC	CASSKVGLAGLYNEQFF
TRBV5-1	TRBJ2-7	.	TRBD1	TGCGCCAGCAGCCCGACCCGGGGACAGGGACCGCACGAGCAGTACTTC	CASSPTRGQGPHEQYF
TRBV11-2	TRBJ2-7	.	TRBD2	TGTGCCAGCAGCTTTCTAGCGGGGCCCTGGGAGCAGTACTTC	CASSFLAGPWEQYF
TRBV5-1	TRBJ2-3	.	TRBD2	TGCGCCAGCAGCTTGGACCCGGGAGGACTCGGAGATACGCAGTATTTT	CASSLDPGGLGDTQYF
TRBV7-6	TRBJ2-3	.	.	TGTGCCAGCAGCTTTGAGGACAGACTCACAGATACGCAGTATTTT	CASSFEDRLTDTQYF
TRBV11-2	TRBJ1-1	.	TRBD1	TGTGCCAGCAGCTTCGAGAGGGACAGGGGGCGCGGGGAAGCTTTCTTT	CASSFERDRGRGEAFF